This paragraph covers one T cell receptor (beta chain) sequence. Its specificity is unknown. CDR3 size: 17 residues. J gave up 2 bases and V 0 bases, and 7 bases lay outside the gene matches. Germline loops: CDR1 DFQATT, CDR2 SNEGSKA (reference sequence). TCR beta CDR3 sequences were amplified from RNA transcripts. Using the HTBI primer set, a first-round RT-PCR was run on the TCR CDR3. A single record per CDR3 protein comes from TCRdb applying MiXCR to the multiplex PCR reads. Among about 290,000 distinct CDR3 sequences, 12% to 15% were seen once, and the ten largest hold less than 8%. Graves' hyperthyroidism was deemed stable absent ophthalmopathy progression within 18 months. The data belong to a study of T cells in Graves' hyperthyroidism and ophthalmopathy. Study at large: The initial diagnosis was the point when peripheral blood was collected, ahead of any treatment. Findings of the study overall: The majority of expanded thyroid clonotypes above 0.001 also appeared in blood.

Sequenced input: blood. J is TRBJ2-6 and V is TRBV20-1; 7 positions agree with TRBD1. The receptor comes from a woman in her forties with Graves' hyperthyroidism. CDR3 amino acids: CSARDATGLTGANVLTF. The CDR3 nucleotides read TGCAGTGCTAGAGATGCGACAGGGTTAACTGGGGCCAACGTCCTGACTTTC.